Below are 25 T cell receptor beta chains sequenced from a single sample in a study of early T cells in non-severe SARS-CoV-2 infection. TCRdb analysed the 5' RACE reads with MiXCR anew, one entry per CDR3 protein. The sample shows approximately 79,000 distinct CDR3 sequences, around 13% of them seen only once. The sequencing sample was made of whole blood. The receptor source for this set is an adult who was a healthcare worker with PCR-confirmed SARS-CoV-2 infection or an uninfected control (not recorded which).

The chain combines TRBV29-1 with TRBJ2-7, with D uncertain. Trimming removed 4 bases at V and 3 bases at J, with 13 bases between. CDR1 is SQVTM, CDR2 ANQGSEA, per germline. The CDR3 is 13 amino acids. CDR3 residues: CSVGWRTNYEQYF. For the CDR3, the DNA is TGCAGCGTTGGGTGGCGGACGAACTACGAGCAGTACTTC.

This clonotype was recorded at least ten times. This chain links TRBV7-4 with TRBJ2-1, with 8 bases fitting TRBD1. The CDR3 has 15 residues. After removal of 1 base from V and 3 bases from J, the junction contained 2 bases not matched to a gene. Germline V gene lookup returns CDR1 SGHVT and CDR2 SQSDAQ. The CDR3 loop reads CASSLVTGGYNEQFF. CDR3 sequence (DNA): TGTGCCAGCAGCTTAGTCACAGGGGGCTACAATGAGCAGTTCTTC.

There are a few counts of this clonotype. The V gene is TRBV14, the J gene TRBJ1-1; the match to TRBD1 covers 7 bases. The CDR3 runs 15 residues. Germline V gene data show CDR1 as SGHDN and CDR2 as FVKESK. V shed 0 bases, J shed 8 bases, and the junction held 9 bases outside the gene matches. CDR3 nucleotide sequence: TGTGCCAGCAGCCAAGATGCGTCCTTGACAGGGGAAGCTTTCTTT. Residues: CASSQDASLTGEAFF.

In this sample, this clonotype turned up a few times. The gene calls are TRBV6-6 and TRBJ1-1; 7 positions agree with TRBD1. CDR1 is MNHNY, CDR2 SVGAGI, per germline (reference sequence). J lost 0 bases, V lost 8 bases, and 6 bases had no gene match. The CDR3 has 14 residues. CDR3 DNA sequence: TGTGCCAGCTCACAGGGGCGCGTGAACACTGAAGCTTTCTTT. This translates into CASSQGRVNTEAFF.

This chain links TRBV6-4 with TRBJ1-1, with 12 positions matching TRBD1. Per germline, CDR1 MRHNA and CDR2 SNTAGT. There are 14 residues in the CDR3. The junction had 5 bases not matched to a gene; V was cut back by 6 bases and J by 6 bases. In DNA, the CDR3 is TGTGCCAGCAGCCCGGGACAGGGGGCGGCTGAAGCTTTCTTT. This translates into CASSPGQGAAEAFF.

This clonotype has more than one count but fewer than ten. The chain uses TRBV29-1 and TRBJ2-1, with 7 bases that match TRBD1. Looked up from germline, CDR1 is SQVTM and CDR2 is ANQGSEA. Trimming at V came to 6 bases and at J to 4 bases, leaving 6 bases not matched to a gene. This CDR3 contains 13 residues. The CDR3 nucleotides read TGCAGCGTAGGACAGGACCAATACAATGAGCAGTTCTTC. Residues: CSVGQDQYNEQFF.

This clonotype was found a few times. This rearrangement joins TRBV27 to TRBJ2-7; weak D call: TRBD2 (7 bases). The ends were cut back, 2 bases at V and 4 bases at J, with 12 bases in the middle. CDR3 length: 14 amino acids. Germline loops: CDR1 MNHEY, CDR2 SMNVEV (reference sequence). The CDR3 nucleotides read TGTGCCAGCAGTTTAGGCGGGGGCCCATACGAGCAGTACTTC. Amino acids: CASSLGGGPYEQYF.

This clonotype was detected many times. The V gene is TRBV6-1, the J gene TRBJ2-3; TRBD1 matches at 7 bases. CDR3 length equals 14 residues. V was pared by 3 bases and J by 4 bases, with 4 bases of the junction left unmatched. Germline V CDR1 and CDR2: MNHNS, SASEGT. CDR3 nucleotide sequence: TGTGCCAGCAGTGACGGACAGGCCTCAGATACGCAGTATTTT. Translation: CASSDGQASDTQYF.

The chain combines TRBV9 with TRBJ2-5, with D possibly being TRBD2 (5 bases). Trimming stripped 4 bases from V and 7 bases from J, with 14 bases between. The CDR3 length is 13 residues. Germline lookup yields CDR1 SGDLS and CDR2 YYNGEE. The DNA of the CDR3 is TGTGCCAGCAGCCGCGACTACGGCCGGACCCAGTACTTC. It translates to CASSRDYGRTQYF. The full variable domain, rest sourced from reference TRBV9 and TRBJ2-5, is DSGVTQTPKHLITATGQRVTLRCSPRSGDLSVYWYQQSLDQGLQFLIQYYNGEERAKGNILERFSAQQFPDLHSELNLSSLELGDSALYFCASSRDYGRTQYFGPGTRLLVL.

The genes are TRBV11-2 and TRBJ1-2; 8 positions agree with TRBD1. This CDR3 region has 16 residues. The germline gives CDR1 SGHAT, CDR2 FQNNGV. With 3 bases clipped from V and 6 bases from J, the junction kept 12 bases outside the gene matches. CDR3 amino acids: CASSFAGQGDSDGYTF. The CDR3 DNA reads TGTGCCAGCAGCTTTGCCGGACAGGGCGATTCGGATGGCTACACCTTC.

This clonotype was seen many times. The rearrangement links TRBV11-2 to TRBJ2-1, with D possibly being TRBD2 (5 bases). The V and J ends lost 3 bases and 8 bases respectively, with 8 bases between them. Per germline, CDR1 SGHAT and CDR2 FQNNGV. CDR3 length: 12 residues. Here the CDR3 DNA reads TGTGCCAGCAGCTTGGGAGAAGATGAGCAGTTCTTC. It yields the protein CASSLGEDEQFF.

The V call is TRBV29-1, the J call TRBJ2-5; D is ambiguous. CDR3 size: 10 residues. Germline V gives CDR1 SQVTM, CDR2 ANQGSEA. V lost 6 bases and J lost 4, with 6 bases in between. The CDR3 sequence is CSVTTETQYF. The CDR3 DNA reads TGCAGCGTCACGACAGAGACCCAGTACTTC.

The chain links TRBV9 to TRBJ1-3; D not resolved. This CDR3 region has 15 residues. CDR1 and CDR2 (germline): SGDLS, YYNGEE. The V and J ends lost 0 bases and 0 bases respectively, with 7 bases between them. The CDR3, as DNA: TGTGCCAGCAGCGTAGATATTAGCTCTGGAAACACCATATATTTT. It codes for CASSVDISSGNTIYF. The complete variable domain, with remaining parts taken from reference TRBV9 and TRBJ1-3, reads DSGVTQTPKHLITATGQRVTLRCSPRSGDLSVYWYQQSLDQGLQFLIQYYNGEERAKGNILERFSAQQFPDLHSELNLSSLELGDSALYFCASSVDISSGNTIYFGEGSWLTVV.

The V gene is TRBV29-1, the J gene TRBJ1-4; TRBD1 agrees at 7 bases. The CDR3 covers 15 residues. Germline CDR1 and CDR2: SQVTM and ANQGSEA. V shed 7 bases, J shed 8 bases, and the junction held 16 bases outside the gene matches. CDR3 DNA: TGCAGCGCCGAGGGGCTACAGGGGAAGGACGAAAAACTGTTTTTT. This gives the protein CSAEGLQGKDEKLFF.

This chain links TRBV30 with TRBJ2-1; possibly TRBD2 for D (7 bases). Germline loops: CDR1 GTSNPN, CDR2 SVGIG (reference sequence). The V end lost 0 bases, the J end lost 9 bases, and 12 bases lay between the germline ends. This CDR3 is built from 13 residues. The CDR3 region is CAWSVPGGREQFF. The CDR3 DNA follows: TGTGCCTGGAGTGTACCGGGGGGCCGTGAGCAGTTCTTC.

A few counts support this clonotype. This rearrangement joins TRBV20-1 to TRBJ2-3; D is unclear. Trimming left V 4 bases short and J 7 bases short, with 15 bases between. The CDR3 extends over 13 amino acids. Germline V gene data show CDR1 as DFQATT and CDR2 as SNEGSKA (reference sequence). CDR3 in DNA: TGCAGTGCTATCTTTCCTCGGTGGCATACGCAGTATTTT. Residues: CSAIFPRWHTQYF.

This clonotype was detected only a few times. The chain recombines TRBV27 with TRBJ2-5; D remains unclear. V gave up 1 base and J gave up 2 bases, with 8 bases separating them. This CDR3 spans 14 amino acids. Germline CDR1 reads MNHEY; CDR2 reads SMNVEV (reference sequence). Written as DNA, the CDR3 is TGTGCCAGCAGTTTATTTGGGGTTCAAGAGACCCAGTACTTC. This translates into CASSLFGVQETQYF.

The chain employs TRBV7-2 and TRBJ2-3, with D maybe TRBD1 (5 bases). V was trimmed by 1 base and J by 2 bases, leaving 7 bases between them. Germline V gene sequence: CDR1 SGHTA, CDR2 FQGNSA. CDR3 length: 14 amino acids. The CDR3 DNA sequence: TGTGCCAGCAGCTTAGGCAGGGCCACAGATACGCAGTATTTT. As protein: CASSLGRATDTQYF.

The chain carries TRBV5-1 and TRBJ2-6; possibly TRBD2 for D (5 bases). Per germline, CDR1 SGHRS and CDR2 YFSETQ. V lost 4 bases and J lost 4, with 15 bases in between. The CDR3 covers 16 residues. CDR3 amino acids: CASSKASSGGANVLTF. The CDR3 DNA is TGCGCCAGCAGCAAAGCATCTTCGGGAGGGGCCAACGTCCTGACTTTC. The full variable domain, rest sourced from reference TRBV5-1 and TRBJ2-6, is KAGVTQTPRYLIKTRGQQVTLSCSPISGHRSVSWYQQTPGQGLQFLFEYFSETQRNKGNFPGRFSGRQFSNSRSEMNVSTLELGDSALYLCASSKASSGGANVLTFGAGSRLTVL.

The chain recombines TRBV30 with TRBJ2-1, with 12 bases identical to TRBD1. Germline lookup yields CDR1 GTSNPN and CDR2 SVGIG (reference sequence). Unmatched junction bases numbered 9, after V lost 3 bases and J lost 12 bases. This CDR3 comprises 14 residues. The CDR3: CAWRGTGGVVGQFF. CDR3 in DNA: TGTGCCTGGAGGGGGACAGGGGGCGTAGTAGGGCAGTTCTTC.

This clonotype appeared many times. The gene calls are TRBV4-3 and TRBJ1-2; 7 bases align to TRBD1. Germline CDR1 and CDR2: LGHNA and YSLEER. The ends lost 0 bases at V and 3 bases at J; junction bases unmatched: 4. The CDR3 covers 15 residues. The CDR3 loop is CASSQEGTVDYGYTF. In DNA form, the CDR3 reads TGCGCCAGCAGCCAAGAGGGGACAGTCGACTATGGCTACACCTTC.

At least ten counts were recorded for this clonotype. The chain recombines TRBV20-1 with TRBJ2-3; D call uncertain. V was pared by 0 bases and J by 0 bases, with 4 bases between. CDR1 and CDR2 (germline): DFQATT, SNEGSKA (reference sequence). This CDR3 has 13 residues. Here the CDR3 reads CSAREWSTDTQYF. The CDR3 DNA reads TGCAGTGCTAGAGAATGGAGCACAGATACGCAGTATTTT.

This clonotype showed up many times. The V and J genes are TRBV6-6 and TRBJ2-7; the D call may be TRBD1 or TRBD2 (5 bases each). CDR1 MNHNY and CDR2 SVGAGI come from the germline V gene (reference sequence). CDR3 length: 15 residues. V was clipped by 0 bases and J by 6 bases, with 15 bases between them. The CDR3 region has the DNA TGTGCCAGCAGTTACTCTGCAGGGAGACGGAGCGAGCAGTACTTC. Its protein product is CASSYSAGRRSEQYF.

The V and J genes are TRBV5-6 and TRBJ2-3; TRBD1 agrees at 8 bases. Germline-derived CDR1 and CDR2 are SGHDT and YYEEEE. The CDR3 is 13 amino acids. The J segment lost 4 bases and the V segment lost 2 bases, leaving 0 bases of the junction unmatched. In nucleotides, the CDR3 is TGTGCCAGCAGCTTACAGGGGGCAGATACGCAGTATTTT. This gives the protein CASSLQGADTQYF.

In this sample, this clonotype turned up a few times. This chain connects TRBV6-1 to TRBJ2-7, with TRBD1 as a possible D gene (6 bases). This CDR3 has 14 amino acids. Trimming took off 5 bases at V and 1 base at J, with 12 bases between the two ends. The V gene's germline CDR1 is MNHNS and CDR2 SASEGT. The CDR3: CASSIRQESYEQYF. For the CDR3, the DNA is TGTGCCAGCAGTATTCGACAGGAGTCCTACGAGCAGTACTTC.